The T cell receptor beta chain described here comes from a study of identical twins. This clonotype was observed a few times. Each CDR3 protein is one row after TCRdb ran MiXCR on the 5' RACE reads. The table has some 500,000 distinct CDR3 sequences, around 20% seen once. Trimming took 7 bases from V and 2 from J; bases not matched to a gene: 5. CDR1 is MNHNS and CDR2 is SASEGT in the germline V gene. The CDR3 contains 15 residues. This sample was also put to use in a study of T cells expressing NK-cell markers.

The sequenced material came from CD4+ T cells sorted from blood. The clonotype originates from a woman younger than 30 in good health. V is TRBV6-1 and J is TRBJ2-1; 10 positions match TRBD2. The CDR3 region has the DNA TGTGCCAGCAACCTAGCGGGAGATACCTACAATGAGCAGTTCTTC. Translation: CASNLAGDTYNEQFF.